Below are 25 T cell receptor beta chains sequenced from a single sample in a study of OX40 agonist ivuxolimab in advanced cancers. Assay: immunoSEQ multiplex PCR; the TCRdb copy retains only in-frame clones and omits some. Of 150,000 to 170,000 clones listed, 94% are singletons. Material: CD4+ or CD8+ T cells sorted from blood, obtained in a trial of the OX40 agonist ivuxolimab. Source of these receptors: an adult with an advanced solid tumor such as melanoma, head and neck, liver or kidney cancer.

The gene calls are TRBV18 and TRBJ2-3; TRBD1 agrees at 7 bases. J gave up 13 bases and V 3 bases, and 7 bases lay outside the gene matches. Looked up from germline, CDR1 is KGHSH and CDR2 is LQKENI. The length of the CDR3 is 12 residues. CDR3 in DNA: TGTGCCAGCTCACCCTCAGGGGGTGGAAAGTATTTT. This codes for CASSPSGGGKYF.

This chain links TRBV28 with TRBJ1-2; D possibly corresponds to TRBD1 (5 bases). Trimming left V 7 bases short and J 8 bases short, with 14 bases between. The germline gives CDR1 MDHEN, CDR2 SYDVKM. This CDR3 has 12 residues. CDR3 region: CASTPRVGGYTF. CDR3 nucleotides: TGTGCCAGCACCCCCAGGGTTGGCGGCTACACCTTC.

The V gene is TRBV28, the J gene TRBJ1-1; TRBD1 aligns across 10 bases. J gave up 1 base and V 3 bases, and 5 bases lay outside the gene matches. This CDR3 region has 16 residues. Looked up from germline, CDR1 is MDHEN and CDR2 is SYDVKM. The CDR3 DNA reads TGTGCCAGCAGTTTGACAGGGGGCGCGTCGAACACTGAAGCTTTCTTT. The encoded protein is CASSLTGGASNTEAFF.

The CDR3 sequence is CASSPPNFPSTGELFF. CDR3 DNA: TGTGCCAGCTCACCACCGAATTTCCCTTCCACCGGGGAGCTGTTTTTT. V and J are TRBV18 and TRBJ2-2; D not certain. V gave up 0 bases and J gave up 4 bases, with 12 bases separating them. Germline CDR1 is KGHSH and CDR2 is LQKENI. This CDR3 has 16 residues.

This chain connects TRBV10-1 to TRBJ1-5, with D possibly being TRBD1 (5 bases). V was shortened by 2 bases and J by 6 bases, with 14 bases between the two germline ends. The CDR3 is 15 amino acids. The germline gives CDR1 WNHNN, CDR2 SYGVQD (reference sequence). Here the CDR3 reads CASSEGGSVTQPQHF. The CDR3 DNA sequence: TGCGCCAGCAGTGAGGGGGGGTCAGTCACTCAGCCCCAGCATTTT.

V and J are TRBV5-1 and TRBJ2-1, with D possibly matching TRBD1 (5 bases). V lost 2 bases and J lost 8, with 8 bases in between. Looked up from germline, CDR1 is SGHRS and CDR2 is YFSETQ. The CDR3 has 12 amino acids. In DNA form, the CDR3 reads TGCGCCAGCAGCTTAGGGGCGGATGAGCAGTTCTTC. Residues: CASSLGADEQFF. The full variable domain, with the rest looked up from reference TRBV5-1 and TRBJ2-1, is KAGVTQTPRYLIKTRGQQVTLSCSPISGHRSVSWYQQTPGQGLQFLFEYFSETQRNKGNFPGRFSGRQFSNSRSEMNVSTLELGDSALYLCASSLGADEQFFGPGTRLTVL.

The chain uses TRBV6-5 and TRBJ2-5; D may match TRBD1 or TRBD2 (7 bases each). This CDR3 spans 16 amino acids. The V end lost 0 bases, the J end lost 2 bases, and 13 bases lay between the germline ends. Germline V lookup: CDR1 MNHEY, CDR2 SVGAGI. Here the CDR3 DNA reads TGTGCCAGCAGTTACTCGAGCAGGGGGGGTCAAGAGACCCAGTACTTC. It translates to CASSYSSRGGQETQYF.

A single count supports this clone. The chain couples TRBV28 to TRBJ1-5; TRBD1 matches 10 bases. Germline V gives CDR1 MDHEN, CDR2 SYDVKM. The junction had 13 bases not matched to a gene; V was cut back by 11 bases and J by 6 bases. This CDR3 is 15 amino acids long. This CDR3 reads CAGAGGDRGSQPQHF. In DNA form, the CDR3 reads TGTGCCGGCGCCGGGGGGGACAGGGGATCTCAGCCCCAGCATTTT.

The CDR3 protein is CASSDSRTLITEAFF. The CDR3 nucleotides read TGTGCCAGCAGTGACTCCCGGACACTCATCACTGAAGCTTTCTTT. The chain uses TRBV6-4 and TRBJ1-1, with D possibly being TRBD1 (5 bases). From germline, CDR1 is MRHNA and CDR2 SNTAGT. V gave up 0 bases and J gave up 4 bases, with 12 bases separating them. The CDR3 contains 15 residues.

This rearrangement joins TRBV5-5 to TRBJ2-5; no firm D call. Trimming removed 2 bases at V and 7 bases at J, with 15 bases between. In germline, CDR1 is SGHKS, CDR2 YYEKEE (reference sequence). The CDR3 length is 14 residues. The CDR3 is CASSLGEAPGTQYF. In DNA, the CDR3 is TGTGCCAGCAGCTTAGGAGAAGCTCCCGGGACCCAGTACTTC. Full variable domain (outside the CDR3, taken from reference TRBV5-5 and TRBJ2-5): DAGVTQSPTHLIKTRGQQVTLRCSPISGHKSVSWYQQVLGQGPQFIFQYYEKEERGRGNFPDRFSARQFPNYSSELNVNALLLGDSALYLCASSLGEAPGTQYFGPGTRLLVL.

This clone has just one count. The V and J genes are TRBV7-6 and TRBJ1-5; D is perhaps TRBD1 (6 bases). Germline lookup yields CDR1 SGHVS and CDR2 FNYEAQ. This CDR3 has 19 residues. Trimming removed 3 bases from V and 4 bases from J, with 25 bases in between. DNA of the CDR3: TGTGCCAGCAGCTTTTCTCCCATGGGGGGGGCTGGGGTAAATCAGCCCCAGCATTTT. Residues: CASSFSPMGGAGVNQPQHF.

The V gene is TRBV7-3, the J gene TRBJ1-1, with D maybe TRBD1 (5 bases). Germline V lookup: CDR1 SGHTA, CDR2 FQGTGA. The CDR3 contains 15 residues. Trimming took off 2 bases at V and 5 bases at J, with 15 bases between the two ends. The CDR3 region is CASSLDVRVKTEAFF. CDR3 bases: TGTGCCAGCAGCTTAGATGTCAGGGTAAAGACTGAAGCTTTCTTT. Variable domain in full (rest from reference TRBV7-3 and TRBJ1-1): GAGVSQTPSNKVTEKGKYVELRCDPISGHTALYWYRQSLGQGPEFLIYFQGTGAADDSGLPNDRFFAVRPEGSVSTLKIQRTERGDSAVYLCASSLDVRVKTEAFFGQGTRLTVV.

This clone was found once. Here the CDR3 reads CATSRDSQDMGGDTQYF. The CDR3, as DNA: TGTGCCACCAGCAGAGACTCTCAGGACATGGGTGGAGATACGCAGTATTTT. The V and J genes are TRBV15 and TRBJ2-3, with D tentatively TRBD1 (5 bases). This CDR3 spans 17 amino acids. CDR1 LNHNV and CDR2 YYDKDF come from the germline V gene (reference sequence). The V end lost 0 bases, the J end lost 5 bases, and 18 bases lay between the germline ends.

The chain carries TRBV7-8 and TRBJ1-3, with 7 nucleotides matching TRBD1. Per germline, CDR1 SGHVS and CDR2 FQNEAQ. Unmatched junction bases numbered 8, after V lost 3 bases and J lost 0 bases. This CDR3 is 17 amino acids long. Written as DNA, the CDR3 is TGTGCCAGCAGCTTGAGGACAGGACTTATCTCTGGAAACACCATATATTTT. Translated: CASSLRTGLISGNTIYF.

This rearrangement joins TRBV7-2 to TRBJ1-1; tentative D call: TRBD1 (5 bases). The V gene lost 1 base and the J gene lost 10 bases, with 22 bases spanning the gap. From germline, CDR1 is SGHTA and CDR2 FQGNSA. This CDR3 contains 16 residues. The CDR3 sequence: CASSLDWGKGTLRAFF. The CDR3, as DNA: TGTGCCAGCAGCTTAGATTGGGGGAAAGGAACACTGAGAGCTTTCTTT.

The CDR3 spells CASSLQSRVNQPQHF. The CDR3 nucleotides are TGTGCCAGCAGTTTACAGAGCCGGGTGAATCAGCCCCAGCATTTT. This chain links TRBV28 with TRBJ1-5, with D uncertain. V was cut by 2 bases and J by 4 bases, with 12 bases left in between. CDR3 length equals 15 residues. In germline, CDR1 is MDHEN, CDR2 SYDVKM.

V gene TRBV14 combines with J gene TRBJ1-4; 8 nucleotides agree with TRBD1. V lost 4 bases and J lost 4; bases outside the gene matches: 8. Germline CDR1 and CDR2: SGHDN and FVKESK. The CDR3 runs to 16 residues. CDR3 nucleotide sequence: TGTGCCAGCAGCCCTAGACAGGGGAAGGATAATGAAAAACTGTTTTTT. Its translation: CASSPRQGKDNEKLFF.

The chain employs TRBV27 and TRBJ1-4; unclear D gene. CDR1 is MNHEY, CDR2 SMNVEV, per germline (reference sequence). Deletions cut 5 bases from V and 3 bases from J, with 10 bases between. The CDR3 consists of 14 residues. The CDR3 DNA sequence: TGTGCCAGCAGTCAACGCGGCCCTAATGAAAAACTGTTTTTT. It specifies CASSQRGPNEKLFF.

This clone has just one count. The CDR3 reads CATREATGWGGYTF. CDR3 nucleotides: TGTGCCACCAGGGAGGCGACAGGGTGGGGTGGCTACACCTTC. This sequence joins TRBV15 and TRBJ1-2, with 7 nucleotides matching TRBD1. The germline gives CDR1 LNHNV, CDR2 YYDKDF (reference sequence). V lost 6 bases and J lost 7; bases outside the gene matches: 11. The CDR3 has 14 amino acids.

The gene calls are TRBV7-2 and TRBJ1-4; TRBD1 aligns across 8 bases. With V trimmed by 7 bases and J by 3 bases, 4 bases remained unmatched. The CDR3 loop spans 14 amino acids. Per germline, CDR1 SGHTA and CDR2 FQGNSA. The CDR3 loop is CASNGQGPNEKLFF. CDR3 nucleotide sequence: TGTGCCAGCAACGGACAGGGCCCTAATGAAAAACTGTTTTTT.

The chain recombines TRBV7-2 with TRBJ2-7; no clear D. The V gene's germline CDR1 is SGHTA and CDR2 FQGNSA. This CDR3 has 17 residues. V was cut by 1 base and J by 0 bases, with 16 bases left in between. CDR3: CASSLGLRSRGSYEQYF. DNA for the CDR3: TGTGCCAGCAGCTTAGGGTTACGGTCGAGAGGCTCCTACGAGCAGTACTTC.

V is TRBV6-5 and J is TRBJ2-7, with TRBD1 matching over 7 bases. Germline CDR1 and CDR2: MNHEY and SVGAGI. The CDR3 spans 13 residues. J was trimmed by 6 bases and V by 6 bases; bases with no gene match: 8. The CDR3 sequence is CASSPHTGAEQYF. The DNA of the CDR3 is TGTGCCAGCAGCCCCCATACAGGGGCCGAGCAGTACTTC.

The CDR3 protein is CASSQLAGQTNSPLHF. DNA for the CDR3: TGCGCCAGCAGCCAACTCGCCGGACAGACTAATTCACCCCTCCACTTT. The chain employs TRBV4-3 and TRBJ1-6; D perhaps matches TRBD1 (6 bases). With 2 bases removed from V and 6 bases from J, the gap between germline ends came to 14 bases. Germline V CDR1 and CDR2: LGHNA, YSLEER. The CDR3 is made up of 16 amino acids.

V gene TRBV25-1 combines with J gene TRBJ2-7; TRBD1 aligns across 7 bases. CDR1 and CDR2 (germline): MGHDK, SYGVNS. The length of the CDR3 is 14 residues. Trimming took 3 bases from V and 2 from J; bases not matched to a gene: 4. CDR3 protein: CASSEPGGPYEQYF. As DNA, the CDR3 is TGTGCCAGCAGTGAGCCAGGGGGACCCTACGAGCAGTACTTC.

The chain is built from TRBV6-5 and TRBJ1-3; maybe TRBD1 (5 bases). Trimming cost V 6 bases and J 8 bases, with 14 bases left between them. The CDR3 extends over 13 amino acids. Germline V lookup: CDR1 MNHEY, CDR2 SVGAGI. The CDR3 nucleotides read TGTGCCAGCAGGTCCTCAGGGACGGACACCATATATTTT. It codes for CASRSSGTDTIYF.